This entry lists 2 T cell receptor beta chains sequenced from one sample in a study of cytomegalovirus exposure and HLA in healthy donors. The PCR contained 60 Vbeta and 13 Jbeta primers. Generated by immunoSEQ multiplex PCR, the TCRdb table keeps only in-frame clones and is missing some. The profile covers 200,000 to 300,000 clones, with roughly 81% appearing a single time and 1.5% to 2.5% taken by the ten largest. Sequences were obtained from PBMCs. The receptor source for this set is a woman between 40 and 55 years old in good health and CMV-seropositive.

The chain uses TRBV11-3 and TRBJ2-1; D not resolved. Germline loops: CDR1 SGHNT, CDR2 YENEEA. Trimming removed 0 bases at V and 0 bases at J, with 15 bases between. This CDR3 has 18 residues. The DNA of the CDR3 is TGTGCCAGCAGCTTAGATCTCACTCCTTCGCGCTCCTACAATGAGCAGTTCTTC. This codes for CASSLDLTPSRSYNEQFF.

The chain is built from TRBV5-1 and TRBJ2-1, with 8 bases aligning to TRBD2. The length of the CDR3 is 16 residues. The junction had 7 bases not matched to a gene; V was cut back by 0 bases and J by 5 bases. Germline CDR1 and CDR2: SGHRS and YFSETQ. CDR3 sequence reads: CASSLGAGVEDNEQFF. The CDR3 DNA reads as TGCGCCAGCAGCTTGGGAGCGGGAGTAGAGGACAATGAGCAGTTCTTC.